The T cell receptor beta chain described here comes from a study of T cell responses to AZD1222 COVID-19 vaccine. Study-wide points: Donors were chiefly white British, with a greater number of females, and clonal diversity was perhaps underestimated.

Trimming removed 2 bases at V and 7 bases at J, with 14 bases between. Germline-derived CDR1 and CDR2 are MDHEN and SYDVKM. The CDR3 has 14 residues. Comments on this clone: The antigen is undetermined.

Repertoires were generated with immunoSEQ multiplex PCR, while TCRdb's copy carries only in-frame clones and drops some. The sample has some 150,000 clones, about 90% seen once. This sample comprised peripheral blood, obtained on day 0 of AZD1222 vaccination. This sequence was found in an adult in good health. The V gene is TRBV28, the J gene TRBJ2-5; D call uncertain. DNA of the CDR3: TGTGCCAGCAGTTTACCCATCATGTTGGGGACCCAGTACTTC. This translates into CASSLPIMLGTQYF.